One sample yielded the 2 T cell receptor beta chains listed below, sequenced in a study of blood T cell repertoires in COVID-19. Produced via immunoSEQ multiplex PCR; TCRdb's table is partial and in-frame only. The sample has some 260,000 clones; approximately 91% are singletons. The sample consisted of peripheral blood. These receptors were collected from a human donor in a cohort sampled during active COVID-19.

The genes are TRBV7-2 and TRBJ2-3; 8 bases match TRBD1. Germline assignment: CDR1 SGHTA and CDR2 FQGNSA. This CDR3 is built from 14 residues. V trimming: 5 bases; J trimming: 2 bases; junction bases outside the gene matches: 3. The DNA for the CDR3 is TGTGCCAGCAGCAGGGACAGGTTCACAGATACGCAGTATTTT. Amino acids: CASSRDRFTDTQYF.

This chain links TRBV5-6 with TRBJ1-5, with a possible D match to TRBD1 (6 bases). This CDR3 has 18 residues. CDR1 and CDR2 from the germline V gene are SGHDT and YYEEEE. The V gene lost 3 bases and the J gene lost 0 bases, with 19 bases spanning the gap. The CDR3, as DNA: TGTGCCAGCAGCTCCGCCGACGTGGGGGCTTATAGCAATCAGCCCCAGCATTTT. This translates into CASSSADVGAYSNQPQHF.